This T cell receptor (beta chain) was sequenced for a study of cytomegalovirus exposure and HLA in healthy donors. Overall study findings and caveats: Many donors shared some public TCRs, even though most TCR sequences were rare.

Sequenced by immunoSEQ multiplex PCR; TCRdb stores in-frame clones only, minus some. The sample shows 250,000 to 300,000 clones, about 86% of them seen only once. Comment on this clone: Its specificity is not known.

This CDR3 has 15 amino acids. Looked up from germline, CDR1 is LGHNA and CDR2 is YSLEER. The V gene lost 0 bases and the J gene lost 7 bases, with 13 bases spanning the gap. The gene calls are TRBV4-3 and TRBJ1-5; a weak D match, TRBD1 (5 bases). What was sequenced was PBMCs. The TCR was taken from a woman younger than 30 in good health and CMV-seronegative. DNA of the CDR3: TGCGCCAGCAGCCAAGATCGGGGGGAGGAACAGCCCCAGCATTTT. It is translated as CASSQDRGEEQPQHF.